This is a list of T cell receptor beta chains from one sample in a study of cytomegalovirus exposure and HLA in healthy donors. Clones were sequenced by immunoSEQ multiplex PCR, and TCRdb holds only the in-frame ones, with some missing. In the table there are some 110,000 clones, about nine tenths of which are singletons. Sequencing was performed on PBMCs. The receptors come from a man aged 18 to 30 in good health and CMV-seronegative. Each CDR3 is given with its conserved first and last residue. The D gene is left open where the match is weak. A clone size is listed for some rows: how often the clone was seen (once, few, many), or a class if it is expanded.

v_gene	j_gene	d_gene	abundance	CDR3aa	CDR3nt
TRBV27	TRBJ2-7	-	few	CASSRRGDYEQYF	TGTGCCAGCAGTCGGCGGGGAGACTACGAGCAGTACTTC
TRBV11-3	TRBJ2-7	TRBD2	-	CASSPVAGVYEQYF	TGTGCCAGCAGCCCTGTAGCGGGAGTGTACGAGCAGTACTTC
TRBV11-2	TRBJ2-2	TRBD1	-	CASSFGTEDTGELFF	TGTGCCAGCAGCTTCGGGACAGAGGACACCGGGGAGCTGTTTTTT
TRBV27	TRBJ2-4	TRBD2	-	CASSSPLRERGIQYF	TGTGCCAGCAGTTCCCCCTTGCGGGAGAGGGGCATTCAGTACTTC
TRBV29-1	TRBJ2-7	TRBD1	once	CSVNTGTGPYEQYF	TGCAGCGTTAATACCGGGACAGGGCCCTACGAGCAGTACTTC
TRBV7-9	TRBJ1-3	-	-	CASSPVGDSGHTIYF	TGTGCCAGCAGCCCAGTGGGGGACTCAGGACACACCATATATTTT
TRBV6-1	TRBJ1-1	-	-	CASREWEVIVTEAFF	TGTGCCAGCAGAGAGTGGGAGGTGATCGTGACTGAAGCTTTCTTT
TRBV2	TRBJ1-6	TRBD1	-	CASSEEGQGNSPLHF	TGTGCCAGCAGTGAAGAAGGACAGGGTAATTCACCCCTCCACTTT
TRBV5-1	TRBJ2-7	-	-	CASREGPTTGLYF	TGCGCCAGCAGAGAGGGTCCCACGACAGGCTTGTACTTC
TRBV2	TRBJ1-4	TRBD1	-	CASRGDRGNEKLFF	TGTGCCAGCAGAGGAGACAGGGGGAATGAAAAACTGTTTTTT
TRBV20-1	TRBJ2-3	-	-	CSGGPADTQYF	TGCAGCGGGGGGCCTGCCGATACGCAGTATTTT
TRBV6-5	TRBJ1-5	TRBD1	few	CASRDRVDQPQHF	TGTGCCAGCCGGGACAGGGTGGATCAGCCCCAGCATTTT
TRBV18	TRBJ2-1	-	-	CASSPLGNEQFF	TGTGCCAGCTCACCCCTCGGCAATGAGCAGTTCTTC
TRBV2	TRBJ2-1	TRBD2	-	CASSVGPGLAGEREQFF	TGTGCCAGCAGCGTGGGCCCGGGACTAGCGGGAGAACGGGAACAGTTCTTC
TRBV27	TRBJ2-3	-	once	CASSLSAILASTDTQYF	TGTGCCAGCAGTTTATCGGCGATTTTAGCTAGCACAGATACGCAGTATTTT
TRBV7-9	TRBJ1-5	-	-	CASSLPGVMQPQHF	TGTGCCAGCAGCTTACCGGGGGTGATGCAGCCCCAGCATTTT
TRBV19	TRBJ2-1	-	-	CASSIPLSVSATNEQFF	TGTGCCAGTAGTATTCCTTTATCGGTTAGCGCGACCAATGAGCAGTTCTTC
TRBV6-9	TRBJ1-3	TRBD1	-	CASSYPDRGSSAGNTIYF	TGTGCCAGCAGTTACCCGGACAGGGGATCGTCGGCTGGAAACACCATATATTTT
TRBV4-3	TRBJ1-2	-	-	CASSQIGETYGYTF	TGCGCCAGCAGCCAAATAGGAGAAACATATGGCTACACCTTC
TRBV19	TRBJ1-5	-	-	CATFPGLPGQPQHF	TGTGCCACCTTCCCCGGGTTGCCGGGACAGCCCCAGCATTTT
TRBV7-7	TRBJ2-2	TRBD2	-	CASSPAGGYTGELFF	TGTGCCAGCAGCCCAGCGGGAGGTTACACCGGGGAGCTGTTTTTT
TRBV6-5	TRBJ2-1	TRBD2	-	CASSYRGLASHNEQFF	TGTGCCAGCAGTTACCGGGGACTAGCGAGTCACAATGAGCAGTTCTTC
TRBV7-6	TRBJ2-2	-	-	CASSLAQGTGELFF	TGTGCCAGCAGCTTAGCTCAGGGCACCGGGGAGCTGTTTTTT
TRBV5-4	TRBJ2-1	-	-	CASSLRTGTQGGQFF	TGTGCCAGCAGCTTACGAACTGGGACTCAGGGGGGGCAGTTCTTC
TRBV18	TRBJ2-7	TRBD1	-	CASSPKQGSYEQYF	TGTGCCAGCTCACCAAAACAGGGGTCCTACGAGCAGTACTTC
TRBV6-1	TRBJ1-5	-	-	CASSQEVNQPQHF	TGTGCCAGCAGTCAGGAGGTTAATCAGCCCCAGCATTTT
TRBV2	TRBJ2-1	TRBD2	-	CASSVSGRRSYNEQFF	TGTGCCAGCAGTGTGAGCGGGAGGAGGTCCTACAATGAGCAGTTCTTC
TRBV12-5	TRBJ1-1	TRBD1	-	CASGAGQGNFWVTEAFF	TGTGCTAGTGGTGCGGGACAGGGGAATTTTTGGGTCACTGAAGCTTTCTTT
TRBV7-9	TRBJ2-7	TRBD1	-	CASSPGQTYEQYF	TGTGCCAGCAGCCCGGGACAGACCTACGAGCAGTACTTC
TRBV6-6	TRBJ1-2	-	-	CASSHGGQPNYGYTF	TGTGCCAGCAGCCACGGTGGGCAGCCTAACTATGGCTACACCTTC
TRBV28	TRBJ2-3	TRBD2	-	CASSPSPGSGYTDTQYF	TGTGCCAGCAGTCCCTCCCCGGGTAGCGGGTACACAGATACGCAGTATTTT
TRBV10-1	TRBJ2-3	TRBD1	few	CASSRDRGTDTQYF	TGCGCCAGCAGTCGGGACAGGGGGACAGATACGCAGTATTTT
TRBV14	TRBJ2-1	TRBD2	-	CASSPRPIAGVYNEQFF	TGTGCCAGCAGCCCTCGTCCTATAGCGGGGGTCTACAATGAGCAGTTCTTC
TRBV6-5	TRBJ2-2	TRBD1	-	CASRRQGSGELFF	TGTGCCAGCAGACGACAGGGGTCCGGGGAGCTGTTTTTT
TRBV28	TRBJ2-7	TRBD1	-	CASSQGQAYEQYF	TGTGCCAGCAGTCAGGGACAGGCCTACGAGCAGTACTTC
TRBV2	TRBJ1-5	-	-	CASSGRVGVGQPQHF	TGTGCCAGCAGCGGGAGGGTAGGGGTGGGACAGCCCCAGCATTTT
TRBV6-4	TRBJ2-1	TRBD2	-	CASSGPGLASDEQFF	TGTGCCAGCAGTGGCCCGGGACTAGCGTCCGATGAGCAGTTCTTC
TRBV7-6	TRBJ2-2	-	-	CASSPNFGELFF	TGTGCCAGCAGCCCAAATTTCGGGGAGCTGTTTTTT
TRBV7-2	TRBJ2-1	-	-	CASTPNTYNEQFF	TGTGCCAGCACCCCAAACACATACAATGAGCAGTTCTTC
TRBV11-2	TRBJ2-7	-	-	CASSARRVTSYEQYF	TGTGCCAGCAGCGCCCGCAGGGTCACTTCCTACGAGCAGTACTTC
TRBV27	TRBJ2-5	TRBD1	-	CASGQGVQETQYF	TGTGCCAGCGGACAGGGGGTCCAAGAGACCCAGTACTTC
TRBV7-9	TRBJ1-2	TRBD1	-	CASSLTGGNYGYTF	TGTGCCAGCAGCTTGACAGGGGGAAACTATGGCTACACCTTC
TRBV28	TRBJ1-5	TRBD1	-	CASSLAQGSGQPQHF	TGTGCCAGCAGTTTAGCACAGGGGTCTGGGCAGCCCCAGCATTTT
TRBV10-3	TRBJ2-3	-	-	CAISESTVGAAVSYF	TGTGCCATCAGTGAGTCGACGGTTGGGGCTGCCGTATCGTATTTT
TRBV5-4	TRBJ2-7	-	-	CASSSVFQTYEQYF	TGTGCCAGCAGCTCAGTATTCCAAACCTACGAGCAGTACTTC
TRBV7-9	TRBJ1-4	-	-	CASSWAQNEKLFF	TGTGCCAGCAGCTGGGCTCAAAATGAAAAACTGTTTTTT
TRBV18	TRBJ2-3	TRBD2	-	CASSPWERGTDTQYF	TGTGCCAGCTCACCGTGGGAGCGGGGGACAGATACGCAGTATTTT
TRBV6-5	TRBJ2-1	-	once	CASSYPKGQTLREQFF	TGTGCCAGCAGTTACCCGAAAGGACAGACCCTTCGTGAGCAGTTCTTC
TRBV5-8	TRBJ1-6	-	-	CASTSRGPYNSPLHF	TGTGCCAGCACTTCTCGGGGTCCTTATAATTCACCCCTCCACTTT
TRBV5-1	TRBJ2-2	TRBD1	-	CASSLDRGRDTGELFF	TGCGCCAGCAGCTTGGACAGGGGGCGCGACACCGGGGAGCTGTTTTTT
TRBV7-9	TRBJ2-7	-	-	CASSLDNYEQYF	TGTGCCAGCAGCTTAGACAACTACGAGCAGTACTTC
TRBV28	TRBJ2-3	TRBD2	-	CASSPKSGGAKWSDTQYF	TGTGCCAGCAGTCCCAAGAGCGGGGGGGCGAAATGGTCAGATACGCAGTATTTT
TRBV19	TRBJ1-3	-	-	CASSVTSVGSGNTIYF	TGTGCCAGTAGTGTCACGTCGGTCGGGTCTGGAAACACCATATATTTT
TRBV9	TRBJ2-2	-	-	CARANSGDANTGELFF	TGTGCCAGAGCCAATAGCGGAGACGCGAACACCGGGGAGCTGTTTTTT
TRBV2	TRBJ2-7	-	-	CASSELGGSREQYF	TGTGCCAGCAGTGAACTTGGAGGCTCCCGGGAGCAGTACTTC
TRBV7-2	TRBJ1-2	TRBD1	-	CASSLPVEVRDRVYGYTF	TGTGCCAGCAGCTTACCAGTTGAGGTTCGGGACAGGGTCTATGGCTACACCTTC
TRBV27	TRBJ2-1	-	-	CASSEIRSNEQFF	TGTGCCAGCAGTGAAATACGGAGCAATGAGCAGTTCTTC